The 3 T cell receptor beta chains below were found in one sample sequenced in a study of sequential checkpoint blockade in melanoma. Data came from immunoSEQ multiplex PCR; TCRdb stores just in-frame clones and leaves some out. The profile shows 20,000 to 25,000 clones, 82% of them singletons. The treatment here: randomized to nivolumab then ipilimumab (arm A) or the reverse (arm B). The source was CD8+ T cells sorted from blood (inferred from file names), collected from a patient given nivolumab and ipilimumab in sequence. The receptors come from a human donor with melanoma.

The rearrangement joins TRBV7-8 to TRBJ1-2; 9 bases agree with TRBD1. With 5 bases clipped from V and 3 bases from J, the junction kept 10 bases outside the gene matches. The CDR3 spans 16 residues. Germline CDR1 SGHVS, CDR2 FQNEAQ. The DNA for the CDR3 is TGTGCCAGCAGCACCTCCTACAGGGGGCGCGACTATGGCTACACCTTC. Encoded protein: CASSTSYRGRDYGYTF.

This clone has a handful of counts. V is TRBV19 and J is TRBJ2-1, with 8 bases matching TRBD1. The germline V gene encodes CDR1 LNHDA and CDR2 SQIVND (reference sequence). The CDR3 consists of 15 residues. With V trimmed by 2 bases and J by 7 bases, 7 bases remained unmatched. The CDR3 bases are TGTGCCAGTAGTATAAGGGCGACAGGGGTTAATGAGCAGTTCTTC. Translated, it gives CASSIRATGVNEQFF. Full variable domain (missing parts from reference TRBV19 and TRBJ2-1): DGGITQSPKYLFRKEGQNVTLSCEQNLNHDAMYWYRQDPGQGLRLIYYSQIVNDFQKGDIAEGYSVSREKKESFPLTVTSAQKNPTAFYLCASSIRATGVNEQFFGPGTRLTVL.

This sequence joins TRBV6-5 and TRBJ2-3; D is unresolved. V lost 6 bases to trimming and J lost 3 bases, with 16 bases between them. Per germline, CDR1 MNHEY and CDR2 SVGAGI. The CDR3 is made up of 15 amino acids. The CDR3 loop reads CASSYMGLLTDTQYF. CDR3 coding DNA: TGTGCCAGCAGCTACATGGGCCTTCTTACAGATACGCAGTATTTT.